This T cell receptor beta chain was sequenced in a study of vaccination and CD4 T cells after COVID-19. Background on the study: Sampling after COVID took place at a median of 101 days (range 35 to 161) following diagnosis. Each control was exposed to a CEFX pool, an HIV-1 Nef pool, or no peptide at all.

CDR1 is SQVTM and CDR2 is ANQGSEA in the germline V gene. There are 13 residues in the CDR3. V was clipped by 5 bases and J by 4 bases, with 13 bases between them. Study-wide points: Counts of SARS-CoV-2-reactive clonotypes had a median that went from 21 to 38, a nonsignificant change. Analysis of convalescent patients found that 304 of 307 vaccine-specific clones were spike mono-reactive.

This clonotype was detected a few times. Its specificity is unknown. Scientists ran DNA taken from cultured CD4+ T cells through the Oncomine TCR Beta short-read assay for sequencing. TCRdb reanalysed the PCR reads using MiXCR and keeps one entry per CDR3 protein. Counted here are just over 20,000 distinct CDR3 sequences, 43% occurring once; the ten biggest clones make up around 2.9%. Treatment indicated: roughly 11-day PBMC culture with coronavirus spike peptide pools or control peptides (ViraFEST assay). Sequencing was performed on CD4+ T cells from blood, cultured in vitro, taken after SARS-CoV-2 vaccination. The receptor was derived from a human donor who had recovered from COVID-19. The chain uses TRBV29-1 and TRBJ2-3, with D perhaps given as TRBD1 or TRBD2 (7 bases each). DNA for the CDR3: TGCAGCGTTCAGCAGGGGGGGGCAGATACGCAGTATTTT. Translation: CSVQQGGADTQYF.